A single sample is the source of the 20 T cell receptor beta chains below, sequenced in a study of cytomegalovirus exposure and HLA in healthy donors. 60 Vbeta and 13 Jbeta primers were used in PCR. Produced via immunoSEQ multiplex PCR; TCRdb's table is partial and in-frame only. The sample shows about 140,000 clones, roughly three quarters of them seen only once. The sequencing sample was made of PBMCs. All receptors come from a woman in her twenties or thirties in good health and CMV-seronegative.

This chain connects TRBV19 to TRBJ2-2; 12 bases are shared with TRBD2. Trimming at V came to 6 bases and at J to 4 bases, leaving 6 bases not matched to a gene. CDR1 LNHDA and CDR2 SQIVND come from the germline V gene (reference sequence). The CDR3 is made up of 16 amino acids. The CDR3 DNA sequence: TGTGCCAGTAGCCTAGCGGGGGGGCTAGGCACCGGGGAGCTGTTTTTT. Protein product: CASSLAGGLGTGELFF.

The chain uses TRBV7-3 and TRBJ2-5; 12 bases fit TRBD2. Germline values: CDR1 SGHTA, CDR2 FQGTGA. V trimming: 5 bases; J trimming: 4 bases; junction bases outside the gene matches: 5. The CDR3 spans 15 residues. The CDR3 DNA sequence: TGTGCCAGCAGCGCGTCTAGCGGGGGGGGAGAGACCCAGTACTTC. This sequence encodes CASSASSGGGETQYF. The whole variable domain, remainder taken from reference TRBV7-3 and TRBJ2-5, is GAGVSQTPSNKVTEKGKYVELRCDPISGHTALYWYRQSLGQGPEFLIYFQGTGAADDSGLPNDRFFAVRPEGSVSTLKIQRTERGDSAVYLCASSASSGGGETQYFGPGTRLLVL.

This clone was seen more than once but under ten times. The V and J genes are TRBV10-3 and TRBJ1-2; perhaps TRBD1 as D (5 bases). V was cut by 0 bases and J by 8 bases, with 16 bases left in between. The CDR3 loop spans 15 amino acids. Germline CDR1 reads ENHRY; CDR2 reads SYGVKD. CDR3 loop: CAISESAGTLGGYTF. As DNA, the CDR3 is TGTGCCATCAGTGAGTCGGCCGGGACTTTGGGAGGCTACACCTTC.

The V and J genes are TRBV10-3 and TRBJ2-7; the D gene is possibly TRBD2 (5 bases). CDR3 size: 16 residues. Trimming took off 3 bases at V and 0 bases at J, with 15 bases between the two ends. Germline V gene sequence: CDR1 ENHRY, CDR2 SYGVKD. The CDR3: CAISEGPAVSSYEQYF. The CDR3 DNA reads TGTGCCATCAGTGAAGGGCCAGCGGTAAGCTCCTACGAGCAGTACTTC.

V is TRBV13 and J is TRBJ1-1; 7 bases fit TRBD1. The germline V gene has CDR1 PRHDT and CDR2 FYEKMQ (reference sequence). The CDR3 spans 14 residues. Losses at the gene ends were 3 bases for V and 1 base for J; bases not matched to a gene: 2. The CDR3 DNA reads TGTGCCAGCAGCTTGGGACAGACGAACACTGAAGCTTTCTTT. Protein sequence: CASSLGQTNTEAFF.

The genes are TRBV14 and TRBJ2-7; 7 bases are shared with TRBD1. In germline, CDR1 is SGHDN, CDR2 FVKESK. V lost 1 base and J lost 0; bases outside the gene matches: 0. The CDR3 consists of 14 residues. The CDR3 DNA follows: TGTGCCAGCAGCCAAGGGGACAGCTCCTACGAGCAGTACTTC. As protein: CASSQGDSSYEQYF.

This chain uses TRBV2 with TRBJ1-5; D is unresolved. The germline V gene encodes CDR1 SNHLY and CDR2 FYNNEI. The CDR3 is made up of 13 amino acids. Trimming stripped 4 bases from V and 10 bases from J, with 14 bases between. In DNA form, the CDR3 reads TGTGCCAGCAGTGGTGAGGAGGACGTACCCCAGCATTTT. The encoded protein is CASSGEEDVPQHF.

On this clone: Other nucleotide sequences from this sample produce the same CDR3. This CDR3 is CASSLRGETQYF. The CDR3 bases are TGTGCCAGCAGTCTACGGGGAGAGACCCAGTACTTC. The chain uses TRBV7-2 and TRBJ2-5; D possibly corresponds to TRBD2 (5 bases). The CDR3 has 12 amino acids. Per germline, CDR1 SGHTA and CDR2 FQGNSA. V lost 6 bases and J 4 bases, leaving 9 bases between the germline ends.

The CDR3 is CASSGDRGDTQYF. CDR3 DNA sequence: TGTGCCAGTAGTGGAGACAGGGGAGATACGCAGTATTTT. The rearrangement links TRBV19 to TRBJ2-3; 8 bases match TRBD1. The trim removed 5 bases at V and 5 bases at J, leaving 3 bases unmatched. CDR1 and CDR2 from the germline V gene are LNHDA and SQIVND (reference sequence). CDR3 length: 13 residues.

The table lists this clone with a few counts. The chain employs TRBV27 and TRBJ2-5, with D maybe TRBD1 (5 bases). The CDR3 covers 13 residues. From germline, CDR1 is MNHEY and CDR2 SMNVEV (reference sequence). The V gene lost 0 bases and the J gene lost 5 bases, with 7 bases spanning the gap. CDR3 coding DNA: TGTGCCAGCAGTTTATCCAGACAGGAGACCCAGTACTTC. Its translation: CASSLSRQETQYF.

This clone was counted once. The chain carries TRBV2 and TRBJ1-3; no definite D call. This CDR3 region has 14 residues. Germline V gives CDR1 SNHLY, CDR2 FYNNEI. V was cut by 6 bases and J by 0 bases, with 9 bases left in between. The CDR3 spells CASRRLSSGNTIYF. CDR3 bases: TGTGCCAGCAGGCGACTGAGCTCTGGAAACACCATATATTTT.

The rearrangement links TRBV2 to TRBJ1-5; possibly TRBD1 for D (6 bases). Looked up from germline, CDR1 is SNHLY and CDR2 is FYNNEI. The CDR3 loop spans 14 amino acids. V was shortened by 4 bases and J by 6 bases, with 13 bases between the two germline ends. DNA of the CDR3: TGTGCCAGCAGTGTTCAGGGGAGGGCTCAGCCCCAGCATTTT. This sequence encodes CASSVQGRAQPQHF.

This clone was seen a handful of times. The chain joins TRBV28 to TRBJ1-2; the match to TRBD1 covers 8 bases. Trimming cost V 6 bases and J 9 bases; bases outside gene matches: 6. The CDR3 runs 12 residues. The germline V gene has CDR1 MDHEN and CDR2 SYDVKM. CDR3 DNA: TGTGCCAGCAGCACTAGACAGGGGAGCTACACCTTC. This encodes CASSTRQGSYTF.

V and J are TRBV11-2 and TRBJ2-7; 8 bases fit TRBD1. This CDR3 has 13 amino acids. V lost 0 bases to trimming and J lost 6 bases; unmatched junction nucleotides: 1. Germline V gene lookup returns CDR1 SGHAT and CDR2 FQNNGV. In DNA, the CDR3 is TGTGCCAGCAGCTTAGACAGGGGGCGCGAGCAGTACTTC. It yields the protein CASSLDRGREQYF. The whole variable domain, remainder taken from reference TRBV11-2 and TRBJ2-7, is EAGVAQSPRYKIIEKRQSVAFWCNPISGHATLYWYQQILGQGPKLLIQFQNNGVVDDSQLPKDRFSAERLKGVDSTLKIQPAKLEDSAVYLCASSLDRGREQYFGPGTRLTVT.

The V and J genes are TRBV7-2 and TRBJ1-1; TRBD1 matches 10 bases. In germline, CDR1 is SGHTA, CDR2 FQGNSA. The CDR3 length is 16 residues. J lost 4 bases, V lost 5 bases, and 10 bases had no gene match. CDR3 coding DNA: TGTGCCAGCAGCCCCAGACAGGGGGCCGGGAGCACTGAAGCTTTCTTT. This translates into CASSPRQGAGSTEAFF. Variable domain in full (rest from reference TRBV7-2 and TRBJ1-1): GAGVSQSPSNKVTEKGKDVELRCDPISGHTALYWYRQSLGQGLEFLIYFQGNSAPDKSGLPSDRFSAERTGGSVSTLTIQRTQQEDSAVYLCASSPRQGAGSTEAFFGQGTRLTVV.

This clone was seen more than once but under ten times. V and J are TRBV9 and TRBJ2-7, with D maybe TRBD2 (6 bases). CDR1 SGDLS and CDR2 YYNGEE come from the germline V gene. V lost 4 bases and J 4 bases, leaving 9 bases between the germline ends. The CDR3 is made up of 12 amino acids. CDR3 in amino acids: CASSPSGYEQYF. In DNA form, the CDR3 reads TGTGCCAGCAGCCCAAGCGGGTACGAGCAGTACTTC.

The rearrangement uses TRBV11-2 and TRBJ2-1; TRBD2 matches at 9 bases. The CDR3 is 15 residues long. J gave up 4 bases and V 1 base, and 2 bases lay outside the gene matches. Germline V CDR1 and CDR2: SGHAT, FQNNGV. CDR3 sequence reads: CASSLASGTYNEQFF. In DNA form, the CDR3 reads TGTGCCAGCAGCTTAGCTAGCGGGACTTACAATGAGCAGTTCTTC. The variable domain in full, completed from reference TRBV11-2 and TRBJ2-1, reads EAGVAQSPRYKIIEKRQSVAFWCNPISGHATLYWYQQILGQGPKLLIQFQNNGVVDDSQLPKDRFSAERLKGVDSTLKIQPAKLEDSAVYLCASSLASGTYNEQFFGPGTRLTVL.

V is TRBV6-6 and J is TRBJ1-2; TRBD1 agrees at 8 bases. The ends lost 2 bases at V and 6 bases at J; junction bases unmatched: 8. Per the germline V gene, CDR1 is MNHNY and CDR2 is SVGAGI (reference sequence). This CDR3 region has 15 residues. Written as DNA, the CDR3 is TGTGCCAGCAGTTACGGGCAGGGGGCGGTTGATGGCTACACCTTC. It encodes CASSYGQGAVDGYTF.

DNA for the CDR3: TGTGCCAGCAAGAGCGGGTGGAACAATGAGCAGTTCTTC. Translation: CASKSGWNNEQFF. The chain has TRBV2 and TRBJ2-1, with a possible D match to TRBD2 (6 bases). The CDR3 runs to 13 residues. The V end lost 7 bases, the J end lost 5 bases, and 12 bases lay between the germline ends. CDR1 SNHLY and CDR2 FYNNEI come from the germline V gene.

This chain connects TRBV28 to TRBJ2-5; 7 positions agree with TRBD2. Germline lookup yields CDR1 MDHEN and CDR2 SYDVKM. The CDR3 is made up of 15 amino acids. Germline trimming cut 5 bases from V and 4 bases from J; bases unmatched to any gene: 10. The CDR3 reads CASSTPSGGGETQYF. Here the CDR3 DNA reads TGTGCCAGCAGTACACCTTCGGGGGGTGGAGAGACCCAGTACTTC.